This TCR beta chain emerged from a study of T-cell reconstitution after alpha-beta-depleted transplantation in children. Findings and limits, study-wide: When one year had passed after transplant, most T-cell counts and diversity came from newly produced T cells. Some patients' high day-60 TCRbeta diversity was attributed to recipient cells surviving conditioning.

Comments on this clonotype: Antigen: not known.

The library targeted TCRbeta and was prepared with unique molecular identifiers. MiXCR, applied by TCRdb to the PCR reads, yields one record per CDR3 protein. The sample holds roughly 200,000 distinct CDR3 sequences, roughly 7.1% seen once. The sample consisted of PBMCs, taken before TCRalphabeta/CD19-depleted stem cell transplant. This TCR derives from a boy between 2 and 10 years old with acute lymphoblastic leukemia, due to receive a stem cell transplant.

CDR3: CASSTLITYEQYF. CDR3 in DNA: TGTGCCAGCAGTACTTTAATTACCTACGAGCAGTACTTC. This chain links TRBV28 with TRBJ2-7; no clear D gene. V lost 5 bases and J 2 bases, leaving 10 bases between the germline ends. Germline assignment: CDR1 MDHEN and CDR2 SYDVKM. This CDR3 is built from 13 residues.